The clone carrying this TCR beta chain was observed a handful of times. The sample comes from a study of T-cell reconstitution after alpha-beta-depleted transplantation in children. Germline CDR1 and CDR2: KGHSH and LQKENI. The CDR3 runs 13 residues. Germline trimming cut 6 bases from V and 4 bases from J; bases unmatched to any gene: 5. Unique molecular identifiers were used to barcode this TCRbeta library. TCRdb redid the calling of the PCR reads with MiXCR, one entry per CDR3 protein. The top ten hold 25% to 35% of the sample, which has approximately 980,000 distinct CDR3 sequences, less than 30% seen once.

Sequenced here: PBMCs, mostly from graft donor cells, sampled 360 days after TCRalphabeta/CD19-depleted stem cell transplant. The chain joins TRBV18 to TRBJ1-1; 7 bases align to TRBD1. This clonotype originated in a boy younger than two who had a stem cell transplant for SCID, so the T cells may come from the graft donor. The DNA of the CDR3 is TGTGCCAGCTCGGGCAGGGGGTGCACTGAAGCTTTCTTT. Encoded protein: CASSGRGCTEAFF.